The 20 T cell receptor beta chains reported below all come from one sample, sequenced in a study of blood T cell repertoires in COVID-19. Assay used: immunoSEQ multiplex PCR; TCRdb lists only in-frame clones, some missing. The sample lists approximately 280,000 clones, roughly 87% occurring once. The specimen was PBMCs or T cells enriched from blood (not recorded which). These receptors were collected from a middle-aged woman who had recovered from COVID-19.

This chain joins TRBV2 and TRBJ1-5; D call uncertain. The V end was cut by 6 bases, the J end by 4 bases, with 16 bases between. The length of the CDR3 is 15 residues. Germline V CDR1 and CDR2: SNHLY, FYNNEI. Here the CDR3 reads CASRSDRGGNQPQHF. CDR3 DNA: TGTGCCAGCAGATCGGACCGGGGAGGTAATCAGCCCCAGCATTTT.

V and J are TRBV5-1 and TRBJ2-7, with 7 nucleotides matching TRBD2. The J segment lost 2 bases and the V segment lost 4 bases, leaving 9 bases of the junction unmatched. Germline CDR1 is SGHRS and CDR2 is YFSETQ. This CDR3 has 15 residues. CDR3 DNA: TGCGCCAGCAGCAGCATTAGCGGGTCGACCTACGAGCAGTACTTC. It yields the protein CASSSISGSTYEQYF.

The chain has TRBV11-3 and TRBJ1-1; D remains unclear. The length of the CDR3 is 13 residues. V was pared by 5 bases and J by 1 base, with 8 bases between. Germline V gene lookup returns CDR1 SGHNT and CDR2 YENEEA. CDR3 region: CASSQTRNTEAFF. CDR3 bases: TGTGCCAGCAGCCAAACACGGAACACTGAAGCTTTCTTT.

This clone has just one count. Written as DNA, the CDR3 is TGCGCCAGCACCCTCGTAGTACAGGGAACGAACACCGGGGAGCTGTTTTTT. Translating gives CASTLVVQGTNTGELFF. This sequence joins TRBV5-1 and TRBJ2-2; a possible D gene is TRBD1 (6 bases). V lost 6 bases and J 0 bases, leaving 18 bases between the germline ends. There are 17 residues in the CDR3. CDR1 is SGHRS and CDR2 is YFSETQ in the germline V gene. Full variable domain (outside the CDR3, taken from reference TRBV5-1 and TRBJ2-2): KAGVTQTPRYLIKTRGQQVTLSCSPISGHRSVSWYQQTPGQGLQFLFEYFSETQRNKGNFPGRFSGRQFSNSRSEMNVSTLELGDSALYLCASTLVVQGTNTGELFFGEGSRLTVL.

This clone was observed a handful of times. V gene TRBV2 combines with J gene TRBJ2-3; TRBD2 matches at 7 bases. CDR1 and CDR2 from the germline V gene are SNHLY and FYNNEI. This CDR3 comprises 14 residues. Unmatched junction bases numbered 7, after V lost 7 bases and J lost 3 bases. The CDR3 sequence is CASKSGEGTDTQYF. In DNA form, the CDR3 reads TGTGCCAGCAAAAGCGGGGAGGGAACAGATACGCAGTATTTT.

On this clone itself: Other nucleotide sequences from this sample produce the same CDR3. This chain connects TRBV28 to TRBJ2-5, with 7 bases that match TRBD2. The CDR3 runs 13 residues. J gave up 5 bases and V 6 bases, and 6 bases lay outside the gene matches. Germline values: CDR1 MDHEN, CDR2 SYDVKM. CDR3 amino acids: CASSSGGRETQYF. DNA for the CDR3: TGTGCCAGCAGCTCGGGGGGTCGTGAGACCCAGTACTTC.

The chain joins TRBV6-4 to TRBJ2-3, with D perhaps TRBD1 (5 bases). Germline values: CDR1 MRHNA, CDR2 SNTAGT. Trimming left V 0 bases short and J 4 bases short, with 11 bases between. The CDR3 totals 15 residues. Here the CDR3 reads CASSDSETVSDTQYF. CDR3 coding DNA: TGTGCCAGCAGTGACTCTGAGACAGTATCAGATACGCAGTATTTT.

The rearrangement links TRBV13 to TRBJ2-5; TRBD2 agrees at 8 bases. V lost 3 bases to trimming and J lost 4 bases; unmatched junction nucleotides: 10. CDR3 size: 16 residues. CDR1 PRHDT and CDR2 FYEKMQ come from the germline V gene (reference sequence). The CDR3 region has the DNA TGTGCCAGCAGCTTCTATTCGGCGGGAGGTGGAGAGACCCAGTACTTC. As protein: CASSFYSAGGGETQYF.

J is TRBJ1-5 and V is TRBV14, with D tentatively TRBD1 (5 bases). Looked up from germline, CDR1 is SGHDN and CDR2 is FVKESK. This CDR3 contains 14 residues. With 4 bases removed from V and 7 bases from J, the gap between germline ends came to 14 bases. The CDR3 here is CASSLGGGSQPQHF. As DNA, the CDR3 is TGTGCCAGCAGCCTTGGGGGGGGTAGCCAGCCCCAGCATTTT. The full variable domain, rest sourced from reference TRBV14 and TRBJ1-5, is EAGVTQFPSHSVIEKGQTVTLRCDPISGHDNLYWYRRVMGKEIKFLLHFVKESKQDESGMPNNRFLAERTGGTYSTLKVQPAELEDSGVYFCASSLGGGSQPQHFGDGTRLSIL.

The chain uses TRBV7-2 and TRBJ2-5; TRBD2 aligns across 8 bases. The trim removed 4 bases at V and 4 bases at J, leaving 11 bases unmatched. Looked up from germline, CDR1 is SGHTA and CDR2 is FQGNSA. This CDR3 region has 16 residues. CDR3 in DNA: TGTGCCAGCAGCTCTACGGGAGGGCGAGGGCGAGAGACCCAGTACTTC. As protein: CASSSTGGRGRETQYF.

This rearrangement joins TRBV28 to TRBJ1-4; TRBD1 might be the D (5 bases). V lost 4 bases, J lost 4 bases, and 10 bases lay in between. This CDR3 spans 14 amino acids. CDR1 and CDR2 (germline): MDHEN, SYDVKM. The CDR3 spells CASSSQGGNEKLFF. As DNA, the CDR3 is TGTGCCAGCAGTTCGCAGGGTGGTAATGAAAAACTGTTTTTT.

This rearrangement joins TRBV5-1 to TRBJ2-7, with D possibly being TRBD2 (5 bases). CDR3 length: 13 amino acids. The germline CDR1 and CDR2 sequences are SGHRS and YFSETQ. The V end was cut by 5 bases, the J end by 2 bases, with 11 bases between. This CDR3 is CASRIAPTYEQYF. The DNA of the CDR3 is TGCGCCAGCAGAATAGCGCCGACCTACGAGCAGTACTTC.

The chain recombines TRBV6-5 with TRBJ1-6; the D is unclear. The CDR3 has 15 amino acids. Germline V gene data show CDR1 as MNHEY and CDR2 as SVGAGI. The germline V and J ends were trimmed by 6 bases and 7 bases, with 16 bases remaining between them. CDR3 region: CASRPPGGTNSPLHF. Here the CDR3 DNA reads TGTGCCAGCAGACCGCCGGGAGGAACAAATTCACCCCTCCACTTT.

The J gene is TRBJ1-6, the V gene TRBV10-3, with a possible D match to TRBD1 (6 bases). Trimming cost V 1 base and J 5 bases, with 12 bases left between them. There are 16 residues in the CDR3. From germline, CDR1 is ENHRY and CDR2 SYGVKD. The CDR3 region is CAISEFGQLNNSPLHF. The CDR3 nucleotides are TGTGCCATCAGTGAGTTTGGACAGCTCAATAATTCACCCCTCCACTTT.

This clone has just one count. The V and J genes are TRBV9 and TRBJ1-1, with D possibly matching TRBD1 (5 bases). CDR3 length equals 16 residues. Germline values: CDR1 SGDLS, CDR2 YYNGEE. V dropped 0 bases and J dropped 0 bases, with 12 bases sitting between them. This CDR3 is CASSVVTGTVNTEAFF. CDR3 coding DNA: TGTGCCAGCAGCGTAGTAACTGGGACTGTGAACACTGAAGCTTTCTTT.

The gene calls are TRBV6-2 or TRBV6-3 and TRBJ2-1, with 7 bases aligning to TRBD2. This CDR3 has 17 amino acids. CDR1 is MNHEY, CDR2 SVGEGT, per germline. Unmatched junction bases numbered 15, after V lost 5 bases and J lost 5 bases. CDR3 coding DNA: TGTGCCAGCAGTCGCGGTGTGGGGCGGGGGTACGACAATGAGCAGTTCTTC. It specifies CASSRGVGRGYDNEQFF.

The CDR3 DNA reads as TGTGCCAGCAGCGCGCAATGGGGTCCAGGGAACTCTGGAAACACCATATATTTT. It specifies CASSAQWGPGNSGNTIYF. J is TRBJ1-3 and V is TRBV9; a possible D gene is TRBD1 (5 bases). Germline V gives CDR1 SGDLS, CDR2 YYNGEE. V was clipped by 3 bases and J by 0 bases, with 19 bases between them. CDR3 size: 18 residues.

The rearrangement joins TRBV19 to TRBJ1-2, with a possible D match to TRBD1 (6 bases). Trimming left V 6 bases short and J 7 bases short, with 12 bases between. The CDR3 spans 12 residues. Looked up from germline, CDR1 is LNHDA and CDR2 is SQIVND (reference sequence). Written as DNA, the CDR3 is TGTGCCAGTAGGGTACAGGGTCTTGGCTACACCTTC. Its protein is CASRVQGLGYTF.

The chain links TRBV9 to TRBJ2-1, with D uncertain. Germline lookup yields CDR1 SGDLS and CDR2 YYNGEE. Trimming took off 6 bases at V and 8 bases at J, with 15 bases between the two ends. CDR3 size: 13 residues. CDR3 sequence: CASNPGPGDEQFF. The CDR3 DNA reads as TGTGCCAGCAATCCGGGTCCCGGCGATGAGCAGTTCTTC.

This chain links TRBV5-1 with TRBJ2-1; weak D call: TRBD2 (6 bases). This CDR3 is built from 15 residues. CDR1 SGHRS and CDR2 YFSETQ come from the germline V gene. V lost 1 base to trimming and J lost 5 bases, with 13 bases between them. The CDR3 loop is CASSLRGLDDNEQFF. CDR3 sequence (DNA): TGCGCCAGCAGCTTGAGGGGACTGGACGACAATGAGCAGTTCTTC. The variable domain in full, with the rest retrieved from reference TRBV5-1 and TRBJ2-1, is KAGVTQTPRYLIKTRGQQVTLSCSPISGHRSVSWYQQTPGQGLQFLFEYFSETQRNKGNFPGRFSGRQFSNSRSEMNVSTLELGDSALYLCASSLRGLDDNEQFFGPGTRLTVL.